These T cell receptor beta chains were read from a single sample in a study of cytomegalovirus exposure and HLA in healthy donors. TCRdb keeps only in-frame clones here, not all; method: immunoSEQ multiplex PCR. The sample includes about 150,000 clones, 82% seen only once; the top ten take under 8%. Material: PBMCs. All receptors derive from a woman aged 50 to 60 in good health and CMV-seropositive. The CDR3 runs from the conserved cysteine through the conserved F or W. Fields, in order: clone size, D gene, V gene, J gene, CDR3 DNA, CDR3 protein. D genes are given only for firm matches. Clone size is stated in some rows and not others, as once, few, many or a class when expanded.

abundance: -; d_gene: TRBD1; v_gene: TRBV19; j_gene: TRBJ1-2; CDR3nt: TGTGCCAGTAGTATTGGAGTCAGGGGGCCCGACGTCTATGGCTACACCTTC; CDR3aa: CASSIGVRGPDVYGYTF
abundance: -; d_gene: TRBD1; v_gene: TRBV4-1; j_gene: TRBJ1-2; CDR3nt: TGCGCCAGCAGCCAAGTTAGGAAACAGGGGGCTGGCGGCTACACCTTC; CDR3aa: CASSQVRKQGAGGYTF
abundance: once; d_gene: -; v_gene: TRBV5-1; j_gene: TRBJ2-1; CDR3nt: TGCGCCAGCAGCTTAGAGACAGACTACAATGAGCAGTTCTTC; CDR3aa: CASSLETDYNEQFF
abundance: few; d_gene: TRBD2; v_gene: TRBV5-4; j_gene: TRBJ2-7; CDR3nt: TGTGCCAGCAGCTTGGGCGGGGGAAGCTCCTACGAGCAGTACTTC; CDR3aa: CASSLGGGSSYEQYF
abundance: -; d_gene: TRBD2; v_gene: TRBV4-2; j_gene: TRBJ2-7; CDR3nt: TGTGCCAGCAGCCAAGATAGTAGACTAGCGGGGGCCTACGAGCAGTACTTC; CDR3aa: CASSQDSRLAGAYEQYF
abundance: -; d_gene: TRBD1; v_gene: TRBV5-4; j_gene: TRBJ2-1; CDR3nt: TGTGCCAGCAGCTTGGACAGGGGCCAAGGGCCGTTCTTC; CDR3aa: CASSLDRGQGPFF
abundance: -; d_gene: TRBD2; v_gene: TRBV5-6; j_gene: TRBJ2-1; CDR3nt: TGTGCCAGCAGCCAGCGGGGGGGACTGGGGAATGAGCAGTTCTTC; CDR3aa: CASSQRGGLGNEQFF
abundance: -; d_gene: -; v_gene: TRBV7-2; j_gene: TRBJ2-7; CDR3nt: TGTGCCAGCAGCGAATACCGACAGAACTACGAGCAGTACTTC; CDR3aa: CASSEYRQNYEQYF
abundance: once; d_gene: -; v_gene: TRBV6-1; j_gene: TRBJ1-3; CDR3nt: TGTGCCAGCAGTGAAGTAAAGACACCCGGCGTGAGAAACACCATATATTTT; CDR3aa: CASSEVKTPGVRNTIYF
abundance: -; d_gene: -; v_gene: TRBV7-9; j_gene: TRBJ1-4; CDR3nt: TGTGCCAGCAGCTTAGGACAGGAAAAACTGTTTTTT; CDR3aa: CASSLGQEKLFF
abundance: few; d_gene: TRBD1; v_gene: TRBV6-1; j_gene: TRBJ2-5; CDR3nt: TGTGCCAGCAGGAGCGGACAGGGGTACCAAGAGACCCAGTACTTC; CDR3aa: CASRSGQGYQETQYF
abundance: -; d_gene: -; v_gene: TRBV30; j_gene: TRBJ1-5; CDR3nt: TGTGCCTGGAGTTTACAGTCCAATCAGCCCCAGCATTTT; CDR3aa: CAWSLQSNQPQHF
abundance: -; d_gene: -; v_gene: TRBV5-4; j_gene: TRBJ2-1; CDR3nt: TGTGCCAGCAGCCGCCTTGACAACAATGAGCAGTTCTTC; CDR3aa: CASSRLDNNEQFF
abundance: once; d_gene: -; v_gene: TRBV30; j_gene: TRBJ2-6; CDR3nt: TGTGCCTGGAGCCTGAGCTCTGGGGCCAACGTCCTGACTTTC; CDR3aa: CAWSLSSGANVLTF
abundance: -; d_gene: TRBD1; v_gene: TRBV11-2; j_gene: TRBJ2-7; CDR3nt: TGTGCCAGCAGCTTAGGACAGGGCCCCTACGAGCAGTACTTC; CDR3aa: CASSLGQGPYEQYF
abundance: -; d_gene: TRBD1; v_gene: TRBV6-4; j_gene: TRBJ1-6; CDR3nt: TGTGCCAGCAGTGCGGCGGGACAGACAAATTCACCCCTCCACTTT; CDR3aa: CASSAAGQTNSPLHF
abundance: once; d_gene: -; v_gene: TRBV29-1; j_gene: TRBJ2-1; CDR3nt: TGCAGCGTTGACACCCGGGAGCAGTTCTTC; CDR3aa: CSVDTREQFF